The 30 T cell receptor beta chains below were found in one sample sequenced in a study of CD8+ T cells in alopecia areata. RNA extraction was followed by reverse transcription into cDNA, which acted as the sequencing template. Measured with immunoSEQ multiplex PCR; TCRdb has only the in-frame clones, and not every one. The sample holds just over 150,000 clones, under 60% seen once. Sample: CD8+ T cells sorted from blood, taken at week 0. The source is a human donor with alopecia areata.

The chain has TRBV6-5 and TRBJ2-7; a possible D gene is TRBD1 (5 bases). CDR3 size: 12 residues. The ends were cut back, 9 bases at V and 0 bases at J, with 9 bases in the middle. CDR1 and CDR2 (germline): MNHEY, SVGAGI. The CDR3 bases are TGTGCCAGGCAAGACAGCTCCTACGAGCAGTACTTC. This encodes CARQDSSYEQYF.

The rearrangement uses TRBV5-1 and TRBJ1-2; possibly TRBD1 for D (6 bases). The CDR3 totals 15 residues. The V and J ends lost 3 bases and 7 bases respectively, with 19 bases between them. From germline, CDR1 is SGHRS and CDR2 YFSETQ. The CDR3, as DNA: TGCGCCAGCAGCTCCAACGCAGGGGTTGTCGCTGGCTACACCTTC. Protein: CASSSNAGVVAGYTF.

This clone was detected only a few times. The chain employs TRBV10-3 and TRBJ2-6; no clear D gene. The CDR3 runs 15 residues. V lost 0 bases to trimming and J lost 4 bases, with 7 bases between them. Germline CDR1 and CDR2: ENHRY and SYGVKD. The CDR3 here is CAISESESGANVLTF. CDR3 DNA sequence: TGTGCCATCAGTGAGTCGGAGTCCGGGGCCAACGTCCTGACTTTC.

This chain joins TRBV30 and TRBJ2-3, with 9 bases that match TRBD2. Per the germline V gene, CDR1 is GTSNPN and CDR2 is SVGIG (reference sequence). Trimming at V came to 2 bases and at J to 3 bases, leaving 3 bases not matched to a gene. CDR3 length: 14 amino acids. CDR3 amino acids: CAWSYSGGTDTQYF. The CDR3, as DNA: TGTGCCTGGAGTTATAGCGGGGGAACAGATACGCAGTATTTT. Full variable domain (remainder filled in from reference TRBV30 and TRBJ2-3): SQTIHQWPATLVQPVGSPLSLECTVEGTSNPNLYWYRQAAGRGLQLLFYSVGIGQISSEVPQNLSASRPQDRQFILSSKKLLLSDSGFYLCAWSYSGGTDTQYFGPGTRLTVL.

The chain is built from TRBV9 and TRBJ2-1, with D perhaps matching TRBD2 (5 bases). The CDR3 has 13 amino acids. The germline V and J ends were trimmed by 4 bases and 7 bases, with 12 bases remaining between them. Germline CDR1 and CDR2: SGDLS and YYNGEE. The CDR3 spells CASSSTPGNEQFF. The DNA of the CDR3 is TGTGCCAGCAGCTCAACGCCGGGGAATGAGCAGTTCTTC.

V gene TRBV11-2 combines with J gene TRBJ2-1; no reliable D call. CDR1 is SGHAT and CDR2 is FQNNGV in the germline V gene. The CDR3 sequence is 14 residues long. The V and J ends lost 0 bases and 2 bases respectively, with 5 bases between them. The CDR3 DNA is TGTGCCAGCAGCTTAGAGGATGCCTACAATGAGCAGTTCTTC. This gives the protein CASSLEDAYNEQFF.

Turning to this clone: The same CDR3 is also encoded by other DNA sequences in this sample. The rearrangement uses TRBV27 and TRBJ2-7; TRBD1 aligns across 8 bases. The CDR3 spans 14 residues. V lost 5 bases to trimming and J lost 2 bases; unmatched junction nucleotides: 5. The germline V gene encodes CDR1 MNHEY and CDR2 SMNVEV (reference sequence). This CDR3 reads CASSPGQGAYEQYF. The CDR3 DNA reads as TGTGCCAGCAGTCCCGGACAGGGAGCCTACGAGCAGTACTTC.

V is TRBV5-4 and J is TRBJ2-3, with a tentative D call TRBD1 (5 bases). Trimming stripped 3 bases from V and 4 bases from J, with 15 bases between. The CDR3 is 15 residues long. CDR1 is SGHNT and CDR2 is YYREEE in the germline V gene (reference sequence). The CDR3 spells CASSSRQGVADTQYF. In DNA form, the CDR3 reads TGTGCCAGCAGCTCTCGGCAGGGTGTAGCAGATACGCAGTATTTT. The full variable domain, in which reference TRBV5-4 and TRBJ2-3 provide the parts outside the CDR3, is ETGVTQSPTHLIKTRGQQVTLRCSSQSGHNTVSWYQQALGQGPQFIFQYYREEENGRGNFPPRFSGLQFPNYSSELNVNALELDDSALYLCASSSRQGVADTQYFGPGTRLTVL.

The rearrangement uses TRBV29-1 and TRBJ2-7, with a tentative D call TRBD2 (5 bases). This CDR3 is built from 12 residues. V was clipped by 1 base and J by 6 bases, with 10 bases between them. CDR1 is SQVTM and CDR2 is ANQGSEA in the germline V gene. CDR3: CSVEVGGSEQYF. The DNA for the CDR3 is TGCAGCGTTGAAGTTGGAGGATCCGAGCAGTACTTC.

This clone has more than one count but fewer than ten. The chain has TRBV6-4 and TRBJ1-5; no clear D gene. V was clipped by 7 bases and J by 0 bases, with 13 bases between them. The germline V gene encodes CDR1 MRHNA and CDR2 SNTAGT. The CDR3 totals 15 residues. CDR3 sequence reads: CASNERRYSNQPQHF. The DNA for the CDR3 is TGTGCCAGCAATGAGCGTCGTTATAGCAATCAGCCCCAGCATTTT.

A few counts support this clone. V and J are TRBV19 and TRBJ1-1; D remains ambiguous. V was cut by 6 bases and J by 3 bases, with 11 bases left in between. Germline-derived CDR1 and CDR2 are LNHDA and SQIVND (reference sequence). The CDR3 contains 13 residues. This chain's CDR3 is CASSPGVDTEAFF. CDR3 nucleotides: TGTGCCAGTAGCCCGGGAGTGGACACTGAAGCTTTCTTT.

This clone was seen once. The CDR3 sequence is CASSQEATPLAGKADTQYF. In DNA, the CDR3 is TGCGCCAGCAGCCAAGAGGCTACTCCGCTAGCGGGGAAGGCAGATACGCAGTATTTT. The J gene is TRBJ2-3, the V gene TRBV4-3; TRBD2 aligns across 9 bases. In germline, CDR1 is LGHNA, CDR2 YSLEER. J was trimmed by 4 bases and V by 0 bases; bases with no gene match: 14. The CDR3 runs 19 residues.

V usage is TRBV30 and J usage is TRBJ1-1; D gene unclear. This CDR3 is 13 amino acids long. Trimming shortened V by 2 bases and J by 3 bases, and 10 bases separated the two germline ends. The germline CDR1 and CDR2 sequences are GTSNPN and SVGIG (reference sequence). The DNA of the CDR3 is TGTGCCTGGAGTATTTCTTCGGACACTGAAGCTTTCTTT. Amino acids: CAWSISSDTEAFF.

This chain joins TRBV14 and TRBJ2-7; D is undetermined. From germline, CDR1 is SGHDN and CDR2 FVKESK. The CDR3 has 15 residues. The V end was cut by 2 bases, the J end by 4 bases, with 15 bases between. The CDR3 loop is CASSQQSWSGYEQYF. In nucleotides, the CDR3 is TGTGCCAGCAGCCAACAGTCCTGGAGTGGTTACGAGCAGTACTTC. The complete variable domain, with remaining parts taken from reference TRBV14 and TRBJ2-7, reads EAGVTQFPSHSVIEKGQTVTLRCDPISGHDNLYWYRRVMGKEIKFLLHFVKESKQDESGMPNNRFLAERTGGTYSTLKVQPAELEDSGVYFCASSQQSWSGYEQYFGPGTRLTVT.

The chain has TRBV4-3 and TRBJ2-4; D is possibly TRBD2 (6 bases). There are 17 residues in the CDR3. Germline V lookup: CDR1 LGHNA, CDR2 YSLEER. V lost 0 bases to trimming and J lost 7 bases, with 19 bases between them. This CDR3 is CASSQDSDFGGANIQYF. The CDR3, as DNA: TGCGCCAGCAGCCAAGATTCCGACTTCGGCGGGGCGAACATTCAGTACTTC.

The rearrangement uses TRBV4-3 and TRBJ1-1; D uncertain. From germline, CDR1 is LGHNA and CDR2 YSLEER. Trimming left V 0 bases short and J 8 bases short, with 10 bases between. This CDR3 contains 13 residues. The CDR3 here is CASSQERHWEAFF. In DNA, the CDR3 is TGCGCCAGCAGCCAAGAACGGCACTGGGAAGCTTTCTTT.

This rearrangement joins TRBV4-3 to TRBJ2-1, with D possibly being TRBD1 (6 bases). Trimming stripped 4 bases from V and 8 bases from J, with 30 bases between. This CDR3 region has 19 residues. Germline V gives CDR1 LGHNA, CDR2 YSLEER. This chain's CDR3 is CASSLANWAGDSMADEQFF. DNA of the CDR3: TGCGCCAGCAGCCTCGCGAATTGGGCAGGGGATTCTATGGCGGATGAGCAGTTCTTC.

On this clone: Other DNA sequences in the same sample also yield this CDR3. This chain links TRBV29-1 with TRBJ1-1; D remains unclear. The V gene's germline CDR1 is SQVTM and CDR2 ANQGSEA. This CDR3 contains 12 residues. V dropped 3 bases and J dropped 0 bases, with 5 bases sitting between them. The CDR3 is CSVEGMNTEAFF. As DNA, the CDR3 is TGCAGCGTTGAGGGGATGAACACTGAAGCTTTCTTT.

This clone was picked up one time. This chain links TRBV4-3 with TRBJ1-6; a weak D match, TRBD1 (5 bases). Trimming shortened V by 0 bases and J by 11 bases, and 11 bases separated the two germline ends. Germline V gene data show CDR1 as LGHNA and CDR2 as YSLEER. This CDR3 region has 14 residues. The CDR3: CASSQDAWDPPLHF. In nucleotides, the CDR3 is TGCGCCAGCAGCCAAGATGCATGGGACCCACCCCTCCACTTT.

V gene TRBV7-2 combines with J gene TRBJ2-5, with D possibly TRBD2 on 6 matching bases. Trimming cost V 3 bases and J 4 bases, with 9 bases left between them. CDR3 length: 13 residues. Germline CDR1 and CDR2: SGHTA and FQGNSA. CDR3 coding DNA: TGTGCCAGCAGCTTGGAGGGGCGAGAGACCCAGTACTTC. As protein: CASSLEGRETQYF.

The rearrangement uses TRBV30 and TRBJ1-2, with a tentative D call TRBD1 (5 bases). Germline loops: CDR1 GTSNPN, CDR2 SVGIG (reference sequence). The CDR3 is 16 amino acids. Deletions cut 2 bases from V and 7 bases from J, with 23 bases between. CDR3 region: CAWSPSLGVAWGGYTF. The CDR3, as DNA: TGTGCCTGGAGTCCCAGCTTGGGGGTGGCATGGGGTGGCTACACCTTC.

This clone was counted a few times. J is TRBJ2-5 and V is TRBV2; 7 positions match TRBD2. From germline, CDR1 is SNHLY and CDR2 FYNNEI. This CDR3 region has 12 residues. Trimming took 8 bases from V and 3 from J; bases not matched to a gene: 3. In DNA form, the CDR3 reads TGTGCCAGCCGGGACTATAAAGAGACCCAGTACTTC. This gives the protein CASRDYKETQYF. Full variable domain (missing parts from reference TRBV2 and TRBJ2-5): EPEVTQTPSHQVTQMGQEVILRCVPISNHLYFYWYRQILGQKVEFLVSFYNNEISEKSEIFDDQFSVERPDGSNFTLKIRSTKLEDSAMYFCASRDYKETQYFGPGTRLLVL.

J is TRBJ2-7 and V is TRBV5-1; a weak D match, TRBD1 (6 bases). Germline values: CDR1 SGHRS, CDR2 YFSETQ. The length of the CDR3 is 14 residues. The V gene lost 2 bases and the J gene lost 0 bases, with 9 bases spanning the gap. In nucleotides, the CDR3 is TGCGCCAGCAGCTTCGGCAGGGGCTCCTACGAGCAGTACTTC. Translating gives CASSFGRGSYEQYF.

The chain joins TRBV30 to TRBJ1-2; D not certain. CDR3 length: 13 residues. The germline gives CDR1 GTSNPN, CDR2 SVGIG (reference sequence). Trimming removed 1 base from V and 1 base from J, with 7 bases in between. The CDR3 is CAWSGSSNYGYTF. Written as DNA, the CDR3 is TGTGCCTGGAGTGGATCGAGTAACTATGGCTACACCTTC.

The table lists this clone with a few counts. The rearrangement links TRBV4-3 to TRBJ1-1; 8 bases fit TRBD1. The germline V gene has CDR1 LGHNA and CDR2 YSLEER. The CDR3 totals 13 residues. V lost 3 bases and J lost 5; bases outside the gene matches: 2. This CDR3 reads CASSHRTGTEAFF. In nucleotides, the CDR3 is TGCGCCAGCAGCCACAGGACAGGGACTGAAGCTTTCTTT.

The chain employs TRBV5-4 and TRBJ2-4; D possibly matches TRBD1 or TRBD2 (5 bases each). The germline CDR1 and CDR2 sequences are SGHNT and YYREEE (reference sequence). This CDR3 contains 14 residues. With 1 base removed from V and 5 bases from J, the gap between germline ends came to 10 bases. CDR3 nucleotide sequence: TGTGCCAGCAGCTTGCCAGGGCGGGAAAACATTCAGTACTTC. This sequence encodes CASSLPGRENIQYF.

This chain joins TRBV13 and TRBJ1-1; unclear D gene. The CDR3 spans 14 residues. Germline-derived CDR1 and CDR2 are PRHDT and FYEKMQ (reference sequence). Trimming left V 4 bases short and J 1 base short, with 10 bases between. The CDR3 here is CASSSGDQNTEAFF. The CDR3 DNA reads TGTGCCAGCAGCTCTGGGGATCAGAACACTGAAGCTTTCTTT.

This clone was seen a few times. The rearrangement links TRBV7-9 to TRBJ1-1, with a possible D match to TRBD1 (5 bases). The CDR3 spans 15 residues. Germline CDR1 SEHNR, CDR2 FQNEAQ (reference sequence). The ends were cut back, 3 bases at V and 1 base at J, with 12 bases in the middle. CDR3 DNA: TGTGCCAGCAGCTTCCCGGGGACGGGGAACACTGAAGCTTTCTTT. This translates into CASSFPGTGNTEAFF. Drawing the rest from reference TRBV7-9 and TRBJ1-1, the complete variable domain is DTGVSQNPRHKITKRGQNVTFRCDPISEHNRLYWYRQTLGQGPEFLTYFQNEAQLEKSRLLSDRFSAERPKGSFSTLEIQRTEQGDSAMYLCASSFPGTGNTEAFFGQGTRLTVV.

V and J are TRBV9 and TRBJ1-1, with D hard to call. Per germline, CDR1 SGDLS and CDR2 YYNGEE. The V end was cut by 0 bases, the J end by 1 base, with 7 bases between. The CDR3 runs 14 residues. This CDR3 is CASSVAGKNTEAFF. CDR3 nucleotides: TGTGCCAGCAGCGTAGCTGGGAAGAACACTGAAGCTTTCTTT.

V usage is TRBV29-1 and J usage is TRBJ1-2; D uncertain. Germline V lookup: CDR1 SQVTM, CDR2 ANQGSEA. This CDR3 region has 11 residues. The ends were cut back, 6 bases at V and 4 bases at J, with 9 bases in the middle. The CDR3 loop reads CSVATSYGYTF. The CDR3 nucleotides are TGCAGCGTGGCAACGAGCTATGGCTACACCTTC.